The present entry profiles one T cell receptor beta chain with its context. Its antigen remains unknown. This entry belongs to a study of T cell responses to AZD1222 COVID-19 vaccine. Findings and limits, study-wide: Regions left unmutated in variants are reportedly the target of nearly half of spike-specific TCRs.

Germline V lookup: CDR1 LNHDA, CDR2 SQIVND (reference sequence). The CDR3 covers 11 residues. Trimming left V 7 bases short and J 2 bases short, with 2 bases between. Method: immunoSEQ multiplex PCR; TCRdb's copy keeps in-frame clones and lacks some. The table records some 280,000 clones, 94% of them present only once. The input for sequencing was peripheral blood, taken 28 days after the second AZD1222 dose. This clonotype was obtained from an adult who received the AZD1222 COVID-19 vaccine. The gene calls are TRBV19 and TRBJ2-2; D call uncertain. In DNA, the CDR3 is TGTGCCAGTAAAAACACCGGGGAGCTGTTTTTT. Translation: CASKNTGELFF. The complete variable domain, with remaining parts taken from reference TRBV19 and TRBJ2-2, reads DGGITQSPKYLFRKEGQNVTLSCEQNLNHDAMYWYRQDPGQGLRLIYYSQIVNDFQKGDIAEGYSVSREKKESFPLTVTSAQKNPTAFYLCASKNTGELFFGEGSRLTVL.